This is a list of T cell receptor beta chains from one sample in a study of CD4 T cells in relation to SARS-CoV-2 and coronaviruses. Antigen specificity for these receptors is unknown. The method was immunoSEQ multiplex PCR; TCRdb's version includes in-frame clones alone and lacks a portion of them. Here the sample spans 30,000 or so clones, more than 70% being singletons. Sequenced input: CD4+ T cells from PBMCs, cultured in vitro. The receptors come from a human donor in good health. CDR3s include the opening cysteine and the closing phenylalanine or tryptophan. The D gene is left open where the match is weak. Not all rows give a size; the values are once, few, many and, for expanded clones, a class.

>TRBJ1-1|-|-|TRBV3-1/TRBV3-2
CASSGRRATEAFF
TGTGCCAGCAGCGGACGGAGGGCCACTGAAGCTTTCTTT
>TRBJ2-3|-|-|TRBV29-1
CSVSFGGTDTQYF
TGCAGCGTTTCCTTTGGGGGAACAGATACGCAGTATTTT
>TRBJ1-1|-|-|TRBV11-2
CASSLDRAEAFF
TGTGCCAGCAGCTTAGACAGGGCTGAAGCTTTCTTT
>TRBJ2-1|-|-|TRBV7-3
CASSLGGRGEQFF
TGTGCCAGCAGCTTAGGGGGCCGGGGTGAGCAGTTCTTC
>TRBJ1-1|few|-|TRBV7-9
CASSPVLAYRGTEAFF
TGTGCCAGCAGCCCCGTCTTGGCCTACAGAGGCACTGAAGCTTTCTTT
>TRBJ2-2|-|-|TRBV9
CASSARSTGFPGELFF
TGTGCCAGCAGCGCCCGATCGACAGGATTCCCCGGGGAGCTGTTTTTT
>TRBJ2-1|few|-|TRBV29-1
CSVHPYNEQFF
TGCAGCGTCCATCCCTACAATGAGCAGTTCTTC
>TRBJ2-2|few|TRBD2|TRBV3-1/TRBV3-2
CASSQGTSGIPGAGELFF
TGTGCCAGCAGCCAAGGGACTAGCGGGATTCCCGGGGCCGGGGAGCTGTTTTTT
>TRBJ1-1|-|-|TRBV13
CASSFEEVAFF
TGTGCCAGCAGCTTCGAAGAGGTAGCTTTCTTT
>TRBJ1-5|-|TRBD1|TRBV10-3
CAISRDRGNQPQHF
TGTGCCATCAGTCGGGACAGGGGGAATCAGCCCCAGCATTTT
>TRBJ1-2|-|-|TRBV21-1
CASSNEKIRDRGTYGYTF
TGTGCCAGCAGCAACGAAAAGATCCGGGACAGGGGCACCTATGGCTACACCTTC
>TRBJ2-1|-|-|TRBV13
CASSRSQSPYNEQFF
TGTGCCAGCAGCCGTTCCCAGAGCCCCTACAATGAGCAGTTCTTC
>TRBJ2-1|-|-|TRBV7-8
CASSLFGPNNEQFF
TGTGCCAGCAGCTTGTTCGGGCCGAACAATGAGCAGTTCTTC
>TRBJ1-1|few|TRBD1|TRBV5-1
CASSLGDRVNTEAFF
TGCGCCAGCAGCTTGGGGGACAGGGTGAACACTGAAGCTTTCTTT
>TRBJ1-4|-|-|TRBV19
CASSIGNSQSEKLFF
TGTGCCAGTAGTATAGGCAACAGCCAAAGCGAAAAACTGTTTTTT
>TRBJ2-5|-|TRBD2|TRBV30
CAWSTSGTSGHSQETQYF
TGTGCCTGGAGTACCTCCGGGACTAGCGGACATTCCCAAGAGACCCAGTACTTC
>TRBJ2-5|-|TRBD2|TRBV3-1/TRBV3-2
CASSQASGGAETQYF
TGTGCCAGCAGCCAAGCTAGCGGGGGGGCGGAGACCCAGTACTTC
>TRBJ1-2|few|TRBD1|TRBV9
CASSRDRGTYGYTF
TGTGCCAGCAGCCGGGACAGGGGTACCTATGGCTACACCTTC
>TRBJ2-7|few|TRBD2|TRBV7-9
CASSNNLGLAGRSYEQYF
TGTGCCAGCAGTAACAACCTGGGACTAGCGGGAAGGTCCTACGAGCAGTACTTC
>TRBJ1-2|-|TRBD1|TRBV4-3
CASSLQTGIYGYTF
TGCGCCAGCAGCCTCCAGACAGGGATCTATGGCTACACCTTC
>TRBJ2-1|-|TRBD2|TRBV3-1/TRBV3-2
CASSLTPGLAGSHEQFF
TGTGCCAGCAGCTTGACTCCGGGACTAGCGGGATCCCATGAGCAGTTCTTC
>TRBJ1-5|-|TRBD1|TRBV29-1
CSVGGGQGDQPQHF
TGCAGCGTTGGGGGGGGACAGGGCGATCAGCCCCAGCATTTT
>TRBJ1-1|-|-|TRBV2
CASSLLGSGGTEAFF
TGTGCCAGCAGCCTCCTTGGCAGTGGGGGCACTGAAGCTTTCTTT
>TRBJ2-1|-|-|TRBV10-3
CAISGGYNEQFF
TGTGCCATCAGTGGGGGGTACAATGAGCAGTTCTTC
>TRBJ2-5|-|TRBD1|TRBV2
CASRTGVAETQYF
TGTGCCAGCAGAACAGGGGTGGCAGAGACCCAGTACTTC
>TRBJ2-7|-|TRBD1|TRBV27
CASSLSGLDRGYEQYF
TGTGCCAGCAGTTTATCGGGCCTGGACAGGGGTTACGAGCAGTACTTC
>TRBJ1-1|-|-|TRBV5-1
CASKSSVLNTEAFF
TGCGCCAGTAAAAGTTCCGTTCTGAACACTGAAGCTTTCTTT
>TRBJ2-3|-|TRBD2|TRBV3-1/TRBV3-2
CASSQGGLATDTQYF
TGTGCCAGCAGCCAAGGGGGACTAGCGACAGATACGCAGTATTTT
>TRBJ2-1|-|-|TRBV6-5
CASSPDESSYNEQFF
TGTGCCAGCAGCCCCGATGAGAGCTCCTACAATGAGCAGTTCTTC
>TRBJ1-2|-|-|TRBV7-2
CASSAGINYGYTF
TGTGCCAGCAGCGCTGGGATTAACTATGGCTACACCTTC
>TRBJ1-2|-|TRBD1|TRBV11-2
CASSPGTGGRHGYTF
TGTGCCAGCAGCCCTGGGACAGGGGGTCGACATGGCTACACCTTC
>TRBJ2-3|-|TRBD1|TRBV7-9
CASRQGPSDTQYF
TGTGCCAGTAGACAGGGCCCATCGGATACGCAGTATTTT